Sequencing of this TCR beta chain was carried out in a study of CXCR3-negative and CXCR3-positive naive CD8 T cells. Findings of the study overall: Similar TRBV-TRBJ usage characterized naive CXCR3-negative and CXCR3-positive cells; memory cells differed.

Remarks on this clonotype: Its antigen is undetermined.

In germline, CDR1 is SGHRS, CDR2 YFSETQ. CDR3 length: 13 amino acids. The method, 5' RACE with UMI labels, was used to prepare the TRB cDNA libraries. TCRdb reprocessed the 5' RACE reads; each CDR3 protein has one entry and no DNA is given. This repertoire includes 40,000 to 45,000 distinct CDR3 sequences. Sequenced input: memory CD8+ T cells from blood. This sequence joins TRBV5-1 and TRBJ1-6; the D call from TCRdb, TRBD1, cannot be confirmed without DNA. The source is a human donor in good health. Some clones in this sample may be carry-over from other donors' samples. The CDR3 region is CASSLDGGSPLHF. Looking up the rest from reference TRBV5-1 and TRBJ1-6 gives the full variable domain: KAGVTQTPRYLIKTRGQQVTLSCSPISGHRSVSWYQQTPGQGLQFLFEYFSETQRNKGNFPGRFSGRQFSNSRSEMNVSTLELGDSALYLCASSLDGGSPLHFGNGTRLTVT.